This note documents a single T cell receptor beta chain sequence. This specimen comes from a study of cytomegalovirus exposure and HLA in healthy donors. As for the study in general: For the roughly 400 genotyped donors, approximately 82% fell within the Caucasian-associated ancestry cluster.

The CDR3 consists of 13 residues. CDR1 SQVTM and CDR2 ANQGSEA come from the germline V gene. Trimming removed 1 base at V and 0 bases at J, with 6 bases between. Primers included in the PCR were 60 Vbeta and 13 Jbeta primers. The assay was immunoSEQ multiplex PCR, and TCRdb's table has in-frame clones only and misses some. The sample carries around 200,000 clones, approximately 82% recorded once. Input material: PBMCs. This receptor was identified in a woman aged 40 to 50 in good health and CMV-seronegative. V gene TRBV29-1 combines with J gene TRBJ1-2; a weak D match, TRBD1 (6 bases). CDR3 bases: TGCAGCGTTGAAGGACAGGCTAACTATGGCTACACCTTC. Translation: CSVEGQANYGYTF.